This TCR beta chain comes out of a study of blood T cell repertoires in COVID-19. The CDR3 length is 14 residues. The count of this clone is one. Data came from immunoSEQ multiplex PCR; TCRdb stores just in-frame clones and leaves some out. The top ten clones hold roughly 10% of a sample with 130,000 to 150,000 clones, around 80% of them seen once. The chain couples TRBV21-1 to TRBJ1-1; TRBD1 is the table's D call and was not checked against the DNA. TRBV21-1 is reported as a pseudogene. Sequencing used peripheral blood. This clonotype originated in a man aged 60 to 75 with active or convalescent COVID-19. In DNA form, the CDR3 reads TGTGCCAGCAGCATGGACAGGGGAGGTACTGAAGCTTTCTTT. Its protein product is CASSMDRGGTEAFF.